One and the same sample provided the 23 T cell receptor beta chains below, sequenced in a study of T cells in Graves' hyperthyroidism and ophthalmopathy. Amplified TCR beta CDR3 regions derived from RNA transcripts. A first-round RT-PCR of the TCR CDR3 used the HTBI primer set. MiXCR, run by TCRdb on the multiplex PCR reads, gives a single entry per CDR3 protein. The sample consists of 600,000 to 850,000 distinct CDR3 sequences, 18% of them appearing once. The sample was blood. These receptors all stem from a woman aged 50 to 65 with Graves' hyperthyroidism that later progressed to Graves' ophthalmopathy.

The chain links TRBV19 to TRBJ1-6; 10 positions agree with TRBD1. CDR1 is LNHDA and CDR2 is SQIVND in the germline V gene (reference sequence). Losses at the gene ends were 3 bases for V and 11 bases for J; bases not matched to a gene: 7. CDR3 length equals 15 residues. The CDR3 DNA reads as TGTGCCAGTAGTATCTTGGGACAGGGGTACGCACCCCTCCACTTT. Residues: CASSILGQGYAPLHF. Combining the CDR3 with reference TRBV19 and TRBJ1-6 gives the whole variable domain DGGITQSPKYLFRKEGQNVTLSCEQNLNHDAMYWYRQDPGQGLRLIYYSQIVNDFQKGDIAEGYSVSREKKESFPLTVTSAQKNPTAFYLCASSILGQGYAPLHFGNGTRLTVT.

This clonotype appeared a few times. V and J are TRBV14 and TRBJ1-6; D is perhaps TRBD1 (5 bases). Germline V gene lookup returns CDR1 SGHDN and CDR2 FVKESK. Deletions cut 0 bases from V and 10 bases from J, with 16 bases between. The CDR3 totals 16 residues. The CDR3 spells CASSQDLTVAGSPLHF. DNA of the CDR3: TGTGCCAGCAGCCAAGACCTGACAGTTGCAGGATCACCCCTCCACTTT.

This chain joins TRBV13 and TRBJ1-1; D not resolved. Germline lookup yields CDR1 PRHDT and CDR2 FYEKMQ (reference sequence). Trimming left V 7 bases short and J 0 bases short, with 6 bases between. The length of the CDR3 is 12 residues. The CDR3 spells CASTQMNTEAFF. DNA of the CDR3: TGTGCCAGCACGCAGATGAACACTGAAGCTTTCTTT.

The chain couples TRBV13 to TRBJ2-3; 12 nucleotides match TRBD2. Germline CDR1 PRHDT, CDR2 FYEKMQ (reference sequence). The junction had 10 bases not matched to a gene; V was cut back by 5 bases and J by 4 bases. The CDR3 has 17 residues. In DNA form, the CDR3 reads TGTGCCAGCAGCCGGTTATCTAGCGGGGGGGCAGCAGATACGCAGTATTTT. Its protein product is CASSRLSSGGAADTQYF.

This clonotype was seen at least ten times. The V call is TRBV28, the J call TRBJ1-2; 9 bases map to TRBD1. J gave up 7 bases and V 6 bases, and 12 bases lay outside the gene matches. The CDR3 totals 15 residues. Germline assignment: CDR1 MDHEN and CDR2 SYDVKM. The CDR3, as DNA: TGTGCCAGCAGAACACCGGACAGGGGTGGTACTGGCTACACCTTC. This gives the protein CASRTPDRGGTGYTF.

This clonotype was counted ten times or more. J is TRBJ2-3 and V is TRBV29-1; 9 nucleotides agree with TRBD2. From germline, CDR1 is SQVTM and CDR2 ANQGSEA. V shed 6 bases and J 4 bases; nucleotides not matched to a gene: 5. This CDR3 spans 13 amino acids. CDR3 in amino acids: CSVDIAGADTQYF. In nucleotides, the CDR3 is TGCAGCGTGGACATAGCGGGGGCAGATACGCAGTATTTT.

This clonotype came up a few times. The CDR3 DNA reads TGCAGTGCTAGAGTACTAGCGGGGGGCACAGATACGCAGTATTTT. Protein: CSARVLAGGTDTQYF. The chain combines TRBV20-1 with TRBJ2-3; 11 bases are a match to TRBD2. Trimming at V came to 1 base and at J to 1 base, leaving 1 base not matched to a gene. The CDR3 contains 15 residues. From germline, CDR1 is DFQATT and CDR2 SNEGSKA (reference sequence).

This clonotype was recorded many times. The V gene is TRBV11-1, the J gene TRBJ1-1; maybe TRBD1 (6 bases). Deletions cut 4 bases from V and 6 bases from J, with 18 bases between. Germline CDR1 SGHAT, CDR2 FQDESV (reference sequence). This CDR3 has 15 residues. This chain's CDR3 is CASSSPRGRVSEAFF. The CDR3 bases are TGTGCCAGCAGCTCCCCCCGGGGGCGAGTATCTGAAGCTTTCTTT.

There are many counts of this clonotype. This sequence joins TRBV6-1 and TRBJ1-4; 8 positions match TRBD1. Per the germline V gene, CDR1 is MNHNS and CDR2 is SASEGT. V lost 6 bases to trimming and J lost 1 base; unmatched junction nucleotides: 4. The CDR3 is made up of 15 amino acids. The CDR3 DNA follows: TGTGCCAGCAGCGCTACAGGGGGAACTAATGAAAAACTGTTTTTT. Protein product: CASSATGGTNEKLFF.

The chain carries TRBV12-3 or TRBV12-4 and TRBJ1-4, with D possibly being TRBD1 (5 bases). The CDR3 covers 16 residues. Trimming took 5 bases from V and 0 from J, leaving 13 bases between them. CDR3 sequence (DNA): TGTGCCAGCAGTCTCTCCGGGACGGCAACTAATGAAAAACTGTTTTTT. Translating gives CASSLSGTATNEKLFF.

V and J are TRBV20-1 and TRBJ2-1; no definite D call. The CDR3 has 13 amino acids. Germline lookup yields CDR1 DFQATT and CDR2 SNEGSKA (reference sequence). V lost 7 bases and J lost 6, with 16 bases in between. The CDR3 is CSGEQPPGNEQFF. The CDR3 region has the DNA TGCAGTGGGGAACAGCCTCCCGGCAATGAGCAGTTCTTC.

Of note for this clonotype: It may be a read error: a sequence one base away is much more abundant. The chain joins TRBV7-9 to TRBJ2-4; perhaps D is TRBD1 or TRBD2 (5 bases each). CDR1 is SEHNR, CDR2 FQNEAQ, per germline (reference sequence). This CDR3 region has 15 residues. The CDR3: CAISSSRDGKNIQYF. CDR3 bases: TGTGCCATCAGCTCGTCCCGGGACGGGAAAAACATTCAGTACTTC.

The chain carries TRBV11-2 and TRBJ2-7; 7 bases align to TRBD2. The CDR3 has 14 amino acids. With 11 bases clipped from V and 2 bases from J, the junction kept 12 bases outside the gene matches. Germline CDR1 SGHAT, CDR2 FQNNGV. CDR3 DNA sequence: TGTGCCTGGAGACGAACTAGCGCCGCCTACGAGCAGTACTTC. Encoded protein: CAWRRTSAAYEQYF.

This sequence joins TRBV20-1 and TRBJ2-5, with unresolved D. Trimming took 5 bases from V and 5 from J, leaving 21 bases between them. This CDR3 has 15 amino acids. From germline, CDR1 is DFQATT and CDR2 SNEGSKA (reference sequence). The CDR3 sequence: CSALRAQHDGETQYF. The CDR3 DNA sequence: TGCAGTGCTTTACGGGCGCAACACGACGGGGAGACCCAGTACTTC.

This clonotype was seen more than once but under ten times. The rearrangement uses TRBV29-1 and TRBJ2-5; TRBD2 matches at 11 bases. V was clipped by 1 base and J by 4 bases; unmatched bases: 5. This CDR3 region has 15 residues. The germline CDR1 and CDR2 sequences are SQVTM and ANQGSEA. In DNA form, the CDR3 reads TGCAGCGTTGAAGGACTAGCGGGGCCACGAGAGACCCAGTACTTC. It codes for CSVEGLAGPRETQYF.

The chain has TRBV6-5 and TRBJ1-5, with D perhaps matching TRBD1 (5 bases). The CDR3 has 12 residues. Germline assignment: CDR1 MNHEY and CDR2 SVGAGI. With 2 bases removed from V and 11 bases from J, the gap between germline ends came to 10 bases. The CDR3 loop reads CASSYIGGAQHF. Written as DNA, the CDR3 is TGTGCCAGCAGTTACATCGGAGGGGCCCAGCATTTT.

This clonotype came up many times. Here the CDR3 reads CASRTVSGANVLTF. The DNA for the CDR3 is TGTGCCAGCAGGACAGTTTCTGGGGCCAACGTCCTGACTTTC. The chain joins TRBV6-1 to TRBJ2-6, with a weak D call TRBD1 (5 bases). CDR1 and CDR2 from the germline V gene are MNHNS and SASEGT. V dropped 6 bases and J dropped 1 base, with 7 bases sitting between them. This CDR3 is 14 amino acids long.

This clonotype was detected a few times. This sequence joins TRBV5-8 and TRBJ1-2, with D hard to call. V lost 0 bases to trimming and J lost 6 bases, with 9 bases between them. CDR1 SGHTS and CDR2 YDEGEE come from the germline V gene. The CDR3 sequence is 13 residues long. The CDR3 spells CASSLAPTDGYTF. CDR3 sequence (DNA): TGTGCCAGCAGCTTGGCCCCGACGGATGGCTACACCTTC.

In its sample, this clonotype was seen a few times. The V call is TRBV7-2, the J call TRBJ2-1; D may be TRBD2 (5 bases). The length of the CDR3 is 13 residues. Germline lookup yields CDR1 SGHTA and CDR2 FQGNSA. V lost 4 bases and J 6 bases, leaving 10 bases between the germline ends. The CDR3 DNA sequence: TGTGCCAGCAGCTCCACTAGGCCCAATGAGCAGTTCTTC. This encodes CASSSTRPNEQFF.

Many counts were recorded for this clonotype. The rearrangement joins TRBV7-9 to TRBJ2-7; D remains unclear. The CDR3 contains 13 residues. V was cut by 1 base and J by 5 bases, with 9 bases left in between. Germline V gene data show CDR1 as SEHNR and CDR2 as FQNEAQ (reference sequence). CDR3 protein: CASSLVGGHEQYF. The CDR3 nucleotides are TGTGCCAGCAGCTTAGTTGGTGGTCACGAGCAGTACTTC.

This clonotype was counted ten times or more. This chain uses TRBV6-2 or TRBV6-3 with TRBJ2-5; D is undetermined. V was trimmed by 6 bases and J by 4 bases, leaving 6 bases between them. CDR1 and CDR2 from the germline V gene are MNHEY and SVGEGT. This CDR3 is 11 amino acids long. The CDR3 DNA reads as TGTGCCAGCAGATATAGAGAGACCCAGTACTTC. Amino acid sequence: CASRYRETQYF.

This clonotype was observed a handful of times. A much larger clone is a single base away; this may be a read error. The rearrangement uses TRBV11-2 and TRBJ1-5; D is unresolved. Trimming cost V 3 bases and J 7 bases, with 10 bases left between them. The germline CDR1 and CDR2 sequences are SGHAT and FQNNGV. The CDR3 length is 13 residues. CDR3 residues: CASSFGREQPQHF. Here the CDR3 DNA reads TGTGCCAGCAGCTTTGGCCGGGAACAGCCCCAGCATTTT.

This clonotype was observed a few times. The chain links TRBV27 to TRBJ2-5; D not resolved. The length of the CDR3 is 15 residues. The germline V gene has CDR1 MNHEY and CDR2 SMNVEV (reference sequence). The germline V and J ends were trimmed by 4 bases and 2 bases, with 14 bases remaining between them. CDR3 DNA: TGTGCCAGCAGTTCGGCCAGGACCTATCAAGAGACCCAGTACTTC. This sequence encodes CASSSARTYQETQYF.